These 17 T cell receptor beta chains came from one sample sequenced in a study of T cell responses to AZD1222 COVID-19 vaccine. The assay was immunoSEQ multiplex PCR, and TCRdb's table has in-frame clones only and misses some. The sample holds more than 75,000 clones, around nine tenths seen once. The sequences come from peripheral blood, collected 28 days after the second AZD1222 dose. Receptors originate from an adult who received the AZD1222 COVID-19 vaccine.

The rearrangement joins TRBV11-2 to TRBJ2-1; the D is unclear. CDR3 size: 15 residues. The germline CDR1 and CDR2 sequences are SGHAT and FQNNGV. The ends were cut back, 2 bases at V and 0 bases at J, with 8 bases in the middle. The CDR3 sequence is CASSLSDGSYNEQFF. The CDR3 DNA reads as TGTGCCAGCAGCTTAAGCGACGGCTCCTACAATGAGCAGTTCTTC.

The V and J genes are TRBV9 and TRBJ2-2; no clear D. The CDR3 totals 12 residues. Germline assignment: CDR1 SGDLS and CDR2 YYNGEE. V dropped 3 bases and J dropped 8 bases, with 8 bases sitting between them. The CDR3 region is CASSAAGGELFF. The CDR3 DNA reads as TGTGCCAGCAGCGCAGCCGGTGGGGAGCTGTTTTTT.

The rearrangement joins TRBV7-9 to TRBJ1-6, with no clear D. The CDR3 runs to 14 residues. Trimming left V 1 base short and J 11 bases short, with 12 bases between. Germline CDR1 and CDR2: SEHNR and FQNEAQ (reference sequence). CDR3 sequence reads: CASSLGALQTPLHF. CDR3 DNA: TGTGCCAGCAGCTTAGGAGCCCTACAGACACCCCTCCACTTT.

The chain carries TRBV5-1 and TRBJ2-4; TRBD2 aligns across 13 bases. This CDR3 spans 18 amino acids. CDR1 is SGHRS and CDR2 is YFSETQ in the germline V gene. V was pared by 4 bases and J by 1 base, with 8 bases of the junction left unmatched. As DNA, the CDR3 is TGCGCCAGCAGCCCTACTAGCGGGGGGGCCGCGGCCAAAAACATTCAGTACTTC. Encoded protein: CASSPTSGGAAAKNIQYF.

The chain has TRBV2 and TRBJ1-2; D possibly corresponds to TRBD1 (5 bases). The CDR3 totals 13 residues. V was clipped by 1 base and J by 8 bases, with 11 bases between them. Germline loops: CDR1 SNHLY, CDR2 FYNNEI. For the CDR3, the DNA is TGTGCCAGCAGTGAAGGGGCCGGGGACGGCTACACCTTC. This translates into CASSEGAGDGYTF.

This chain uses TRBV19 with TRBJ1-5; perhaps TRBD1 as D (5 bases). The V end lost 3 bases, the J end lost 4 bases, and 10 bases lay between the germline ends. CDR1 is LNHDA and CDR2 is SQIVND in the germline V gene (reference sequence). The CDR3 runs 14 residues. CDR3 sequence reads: CASSISGYNQPQHF. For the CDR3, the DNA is TGTGCCAGTAGTATCTCAGGGTATAATCAGCCCCAGCATTTT.

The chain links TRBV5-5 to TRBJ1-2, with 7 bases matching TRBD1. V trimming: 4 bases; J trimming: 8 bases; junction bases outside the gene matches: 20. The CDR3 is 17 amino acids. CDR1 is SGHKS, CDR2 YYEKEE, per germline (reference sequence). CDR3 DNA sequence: TGTGCCAGCAGCAATCAACAATCTTACGGACAGGTCCGGGGCTACACCTTC. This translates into CASSNQQSYGQVRGYTF. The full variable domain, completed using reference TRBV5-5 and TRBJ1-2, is DAGVTQSPTHLIKTRGQQVTLRCSPISGHKSVSWYQQVLGQGPQFIFQYYEKEERGRGNFPDRFSARQFPNYSSELNVNALLLGDSALYLCASSNQQSYGQVRGYTFGSGTRLTVV.

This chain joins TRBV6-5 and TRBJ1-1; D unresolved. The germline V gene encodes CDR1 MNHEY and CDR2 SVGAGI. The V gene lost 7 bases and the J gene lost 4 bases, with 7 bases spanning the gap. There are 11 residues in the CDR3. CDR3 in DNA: TGTGCCAGCAAGGGAGTCACTGAAGCTTTCTTT. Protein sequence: CASKGVTEAFF.

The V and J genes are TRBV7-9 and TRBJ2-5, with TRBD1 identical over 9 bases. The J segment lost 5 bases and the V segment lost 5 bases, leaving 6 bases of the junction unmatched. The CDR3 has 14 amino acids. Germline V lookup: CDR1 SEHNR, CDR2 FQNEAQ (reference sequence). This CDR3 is CASSVTGGAETQYF. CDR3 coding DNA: TGTGCCAGCAGCGTTACAGGGGGCGCCGAGACCCAGTACTTC. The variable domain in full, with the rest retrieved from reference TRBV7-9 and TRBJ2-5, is DTGVSQNPRHKITKRGQNVTFRCDPISEHNRLYWYRQTLGQGPEFLTYFQNEAQLEKSRLLSDRFSAERPKGSFSTLEIQRTEQGDSAMYLCASSVTGGAETQYFGPGTRLLVL.

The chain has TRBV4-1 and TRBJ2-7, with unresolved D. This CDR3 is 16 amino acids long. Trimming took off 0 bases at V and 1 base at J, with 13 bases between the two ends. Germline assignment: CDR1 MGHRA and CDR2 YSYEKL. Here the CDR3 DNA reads TGCGCCAGCAGCCAAGATCGATCTGCCCCGTCCTACGAGCAGTACTTC. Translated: CASSQDRSAPSYEQYF.

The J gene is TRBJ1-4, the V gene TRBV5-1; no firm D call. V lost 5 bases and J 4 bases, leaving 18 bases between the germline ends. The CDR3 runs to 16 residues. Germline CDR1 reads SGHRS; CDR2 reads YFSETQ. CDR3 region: CASRPGIASRNEKLFF. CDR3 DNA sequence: TGCGCCAGCAGGCCAGGAATCGCCAGCCGTAATGAAAAACTGTTTTTT.

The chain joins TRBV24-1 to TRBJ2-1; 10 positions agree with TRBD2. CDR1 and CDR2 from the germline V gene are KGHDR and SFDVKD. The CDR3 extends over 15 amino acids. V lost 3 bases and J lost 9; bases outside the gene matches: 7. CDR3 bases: TGTGCCACCAGTGATACCGGGACTAGCGTGAGTGAGCAGTTCTTC. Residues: CATSDTGTSVSEQFF.

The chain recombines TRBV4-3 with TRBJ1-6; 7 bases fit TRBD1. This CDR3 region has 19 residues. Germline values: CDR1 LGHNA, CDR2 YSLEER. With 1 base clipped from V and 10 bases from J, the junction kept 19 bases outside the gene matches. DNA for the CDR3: TGCGCCAGCAGCCAAGGACTGGAGAAGGGGGCAGGGCAGGGGTCACCCCTCCACTTT. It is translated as CASSQGLEKGAGQGSPLHF.

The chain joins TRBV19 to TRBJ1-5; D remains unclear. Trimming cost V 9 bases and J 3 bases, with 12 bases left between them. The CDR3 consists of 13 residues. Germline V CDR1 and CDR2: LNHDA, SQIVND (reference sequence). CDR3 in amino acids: CASNSGINQPQHF. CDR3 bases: TGTGCCAGCAACTCCGGGATCAATCAGCCCCAGCATTTT.

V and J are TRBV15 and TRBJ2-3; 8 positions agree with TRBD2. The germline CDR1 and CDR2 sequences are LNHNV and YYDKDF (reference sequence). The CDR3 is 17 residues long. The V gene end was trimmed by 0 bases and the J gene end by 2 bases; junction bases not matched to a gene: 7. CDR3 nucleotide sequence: TGTGCCACCAGCAGAGACTCTGCTAGCGGGTACACAGATACGCAGTATTTT. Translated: CATSRDSASGYTDTQYF. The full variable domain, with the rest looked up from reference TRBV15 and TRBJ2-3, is DAMVIQNPRYQVTQFGKPVTLSCSQTLNHNVMYWYQQKSSQAPKLLFHYYDKDFNNEADTPDNFQSRRPNTSFCFLDIRSPGLGDTAMYLCATSRDSASGYTDTQYFGPGTRLTVL.

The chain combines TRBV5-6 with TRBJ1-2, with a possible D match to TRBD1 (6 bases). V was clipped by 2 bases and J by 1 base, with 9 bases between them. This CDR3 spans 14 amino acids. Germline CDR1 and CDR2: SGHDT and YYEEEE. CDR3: CASSLNRVNYGYTF. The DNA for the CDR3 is TGTGCCAGCAGCTTAAACAGGGTTAACTATGGCTACACCTTC.

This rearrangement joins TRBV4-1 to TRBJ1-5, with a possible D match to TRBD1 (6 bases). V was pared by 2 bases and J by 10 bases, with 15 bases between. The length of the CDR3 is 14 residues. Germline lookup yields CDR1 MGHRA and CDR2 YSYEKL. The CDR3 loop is CASSQQGTISPQHF. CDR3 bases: TGCGCCAGCAGCCAACAGGGGACAATCAGCCCCCAGCATTTT.